The TCR beta chain under discussion was sequenced for a study of metastatic and nonmetastatic thyroid tumors. Study-level information: Repertoires of blood and of tissue (tumor or nodule) from malignant and benign thyroid patients were compared.

Not a single patient had been given any form of treatment at any point before undergoing thyroid surgery. This clone showed up many times. A much bigger clone sits one base away, suggesting this may be a read error. The CDR3 loop spans 15 amino acids. TCRdb re-called clones from the PCR reads using MiXCR. Of tens of thousands of clones in the sample, roughly 19% were seen once. The chain combines TRBV12-3 or TRBV12-4 with TRBJ2-7, with D maybe TRBD2 (7 bases). The sequencing sample was made of blood. The TCR comes from a female donor with papillary thyroid cancer or a benign thyroid nodule (not recorded which). Some clones in this sample may be carry-over from other donors' samples. The CDR3 region is CASSLAGGGGHEQCF. As DNA, the CDR3 is TGTGCCAGCAGTTTAGCGGGAGGGGGGGGACACGAGCAGTGCTTC.